The clone carrying this T cell receptor beta chain appeared once. What it binds is unknown. In germline, CDR1 is MNHNS, CDR2 SASEGT. J was trimmed by 7 bases and V by 3 bases; bases with no gene match: 7. This CDR3 contains 15 residues. This sample was taken from a study of T cell responses to AZD1222 COVID-19 vaccine. Study details: Second-dose intervals of approximately 4 or approximately 12 weeks were pooled. The study's findings and limits: Spike-specific TCR breadth and depth grew following two AZD1222 doses.

Sequencing was performed with immunoSEQ multiplex PCR; in TCRdb, only in-frame clones are kept and a portion is missing. The sample includes tens of thousands of clones, 87% of them seen just once. This clonotype originated in an adult in good health. Material: peripheral blood, obtained on day 0 of AZD1222 vaccination. The V gene is TRBV6-1, the J gene TRBJ2-2; 8 bases are a match to TRBD2. The CDR3 is CASSDPSGPVGELFF. For the CDR3, the DNA is TGTGCCAGCAGTGACCCTAGCGGGCCGGTCGGGGAGCTGTTTTTT.